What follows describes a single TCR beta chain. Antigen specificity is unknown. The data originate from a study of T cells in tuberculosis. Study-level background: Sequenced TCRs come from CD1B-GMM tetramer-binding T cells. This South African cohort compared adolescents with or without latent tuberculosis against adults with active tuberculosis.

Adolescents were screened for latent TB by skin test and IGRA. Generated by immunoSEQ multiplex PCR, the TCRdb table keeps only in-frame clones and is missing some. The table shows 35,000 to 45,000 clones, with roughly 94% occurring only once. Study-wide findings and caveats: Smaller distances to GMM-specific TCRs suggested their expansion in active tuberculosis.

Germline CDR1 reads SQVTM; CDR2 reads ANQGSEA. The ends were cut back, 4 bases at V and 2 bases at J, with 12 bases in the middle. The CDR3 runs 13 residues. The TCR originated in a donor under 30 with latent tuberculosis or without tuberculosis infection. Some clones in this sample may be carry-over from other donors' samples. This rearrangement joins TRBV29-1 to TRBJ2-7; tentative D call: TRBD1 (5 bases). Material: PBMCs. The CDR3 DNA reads TGCAGCGTTGCCATGACAGTAACCTACGAGCAGTACTTC. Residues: CSVAMTVTYEQYF.